This entry lists 20 T cell receptor beta chains sequenced from one sample in a study of control samples from healthy donors and cancer patients (dated by TCRdb to 2018 to 2020). The method was the immunoSEQ multiplex PCR assay. TCRdb retrieved this table from immuneACCESS and kept in-frame rearrangements only. Not all clones are present; in checked studies, unresolved V genes account for under half, and no reason is known for the remainder. The sample table contains some 130,000 clones; only one count was recorded for just under 95% of them. Roughly 4% of the sample is in the top ten clones. Source material: blood. All receptors come from a man younger than 45 in good health.

The J gene is TRBJ1-1, the V gene TRBV19, with a possible D match to TRBD1 (5 bases). V was cut by 8 bases and J by 1 base, with 8 bases left in between. There are 12 residues in the CDR3. Germline V gene data show CDR1 as LNHDA and CDR2 as SQIVND (reference sequence). CDR3 in amino acids: CASWGRNTEAFF. CDR3 in DNA: TGTGCCAGTTGGGGACGGAACACTGAAGCTTTCTTT. Based on the CDR3 plus reference TRBV19 and TRBJ1-1, the full variable domain is DGGITQSPKYLFRKEGQNVTLSCEQNLNHDAMYWYRQDPGQGLRLIYYSQIVNDFQKGDIAEGYSVSREKKESFPLTVTSAQKNPTAFYLCASWGRNTEAFFGQGTRLTVV.

This chain joins TRBV4-3 and TRBJ2-2; 11 bases fit TRBD2. V lost 7 bases and J lost 7; bases outside the gene matches: 8. The germline gives CDR1 LGHNA, CDR2 YSLEER. The length of the CDR3 is 15 residues. The CDR3 DNA reads TGCGCCAGCAAGTTAGCGGGGGGGCGAGGCGGGGAGCTGTTTTTT. It translates to CASKLAGGRGGELFF.

The chain couples TRBV9 to TRBJ1-1, with 11 bases that match TRBD1. Germline V gives CDR1 SGDLS, CDR2 YYNGEE. CDR3 length: 18 residues. With V trimmed by 3 bases and J by 4 bases, 14 bases remained unmatched. DNA of the CDR3: TGTGCCAGCAGCGCCAATAGGACAGGGGGCTGTTGGGGCACTGAAGCTTTCTTT. It yields the protein CASSANRTGGCWGTEAFF.

The chain links TRBV30 to TRBJ2-7; 9 bases match TRBD2. The ends lost 0 bases at V and 2 bases at J; junction bases unmatched: 8. The CDR3 is 16 residues long. The V gene's germline CDR1 is GTSNPN and CDR2 SVGIG (reference sequence). The CDR3 nucleotides are TGTGCCTGGAGTGTATCGCGGGGGGGCCCCCCCTACGAGCAGTACTTC. It codes for CAWSVSRGGPPYEQYF.

This clone was counted a few times. The rearrangement uses TRBV6-4 and TRBJ2-3, with 11 positions matching TRBD2. The CDR3 covers 15 residues. The V segment lost 5 bases and the J segment 3 bases; nucleotides outside the gene matches: 4. The germline gives CDR1 MRHNA, CDR2 SNTAGT. The CDR3 DNA reads as TGTGCCAGCAGTTTAGCGGGGGGGCCTACAGATACGCAGTATTTT. This codes for CASSLAGGPTDTQYF.

The rearrangement joins TRBV29-1 to TRBJ2-5, with 10 bases fitting TRBD2. This CDR3 region has 14 residues. V was clipped by 3 bases and J by 5 bases; unmatched bases: 6. Per the germline V gene, CDR1 is SQVTM and CDR2 is ANQGSEA. The CDR3 region is CSVEGAGGSETQYF. The CDR3 DNA reads TGCAGCGTTGAGGGAGCGGGGGGGTCCGAGACCCAGTACTTC.

A single count supports this clone. The chain employs TRBV6-4 and TRBJ2-5; 9 positions match TRBD1. CDR1 is MRHNA, CDR2 SNTAGT, per germline. V was clipped by 3 bases and J by 1 base; unmatched bases: 18. There are 20 residues in the CDR3. This chain's CDR3 is CASSEFPGQGVGVGQETQYF. DNA of the CDR3: TGTGCCAGCAGTGAATTCCCGGGACAGGGTGTAGGGGTAGGCCAAGAGACCCAGTACTTC.

This clone was recorded a few times. This chain links TRBV7-9 with TRBJ1-2; no reliable D call. V lost 8 bases, J lost 0 bases, and 13 bases lay in between. Germline V gene lookup returns CDR1 SEHNR and CDR2 FQNEAQ (reference sequence). The CDR3 contains 14 residues. Here the CDR3 DNA reads TGTGCCAGCGAACCAGGCCCGTCTAACTATGGCTACACCTTC. Amino acid sequence: CASEPGPSNYGYTF.

The V and J genes are TRBV7-9 and TRBJ1-1; D remains ambiguous. CDR1 and CDR2 from the germline V gene are SEHNR and FQNEAQ (reference sequence). V dropped 3 bases and J dropped 1 base, with 9 bases sitting between them. The CDR3 runs to 14 residues. CDR3 protein: CASSFVGWNTEAFF. The CDR3 DNA sequence: TGTGCCAGCAGCTTTGTCGGGTGGAACACTGAAGCTTTCTTT.

The chain recombines TRBV6-5 with TRBJ1-6; TRBD1 aligns across 7 bases. The germline CDR1 and CDR2 sequences are MNHEY and SVGAGI. The CDR3 contains 15 residues. V lost 6 bases and J lost 5; bases outside the gene matches: 7. CDR3 protein: CASRMGTVDNSPLHF. DNA of the CDR3: TGTGCCAGCAGAATGGGGACAGTCGATAATTCACCCCTCCACTTT.

The chain uses TRBV7-2 and TRBJ1-2; a possible D gene is TRBD1 (6 bases). The CDR3 covers 14 residues. Trimming removed 1 base at V and 5 bases at J, with 11 bases between. Germline CDR1 and CDR2: SGHTA and FQGNSA. In DNA, the CDR3 is TGTGCCAGCAGCTTAGTGGGGGGGCGGTATGGCTACACCTTC. This translates into CASSLVGGRYGYTF.

CDR3 sequence reads: CSVAGTGDGYTF. CDR3 nucleotide sequence: TGCAGCGTCGCCGGGACAGGGGATGGCTACACCTTC. The rearrangement uses TRBV29-1 and TRBJ1-2, with 10 bases aligning to TRBD1. The CDR3 has 12 residues. The J segment lost 6 bases and the V segment lost 6 bases, leaving 4 bases of the junction unmatched. CDR1 and CDR2 from the germline V gene are SQVTM and ANQGSEA.

This clone was found once. CDR3 sequence: CASSLSSAVHRNTIYF. CDR3 sequence (DNA): TGTGCCAGCAGCTTATCTTCGGCAGTTCACAGAAACACCATATATTTT. The V gene is TRBV7-9, the J gene TRBJ1-3, with D unclear. The ends were cut back, 2 bases at V and 5 bases at J, with 16 bases in the middle. Germline loops: CDR1 SEHNR, CDR2 FQNEAQ (reference sequence). The CDR3 is 16 amino acids.

This clone appeared a few times. The chain joins TRBV10-3 to TRBJ1-5; D is undetermined. Germline V CDR1 and CDR2: ENHRY, SYGVKD. V lost 0 bases to trimming and J lost 1 base, with 7 bases between them. The CDR3 extends over 15 amino acids. The CDR3 DNA reads TGTGCCATCAGTGAGTCTAGTTTGAGCAATCAGCCCCAGCATTTT. It is translated as CAISESSLSNQPQHF.

The chain couples TRBV29-1 to TRBJ1-3; D is uncertain. This CDR3 is built from 11 residues. V lost 7 bases to trimming and J lost 2 bases, with 6 bases between them. Germline V CDR1 and CDR2: SQVTM, ANQGSEA. The CDR3 DNA reads TGCAGCGCGGGAACTGGAAACACCATATATTTT. Its protein is CSAGTGNTIYF.

The V call is TRBV23-1, the J call TRBJ1-4; D ambiguous. TRBV23-1 belongs to the ORF category, with a function that is uncertain. The CDR3 consists of 16 residues. Between the trimmed V and J ends, which lost 0 bases and 4 bases, there was a span of 12 bases. In DNA form, the CDR3 reads TGCGCCAGCAGTCAATCCTGGGGAAGCTGTAATGAAAAACTGTTTTTT. Translated: CASSQSWGSCNEKLFF.

CDR3 sequence: CASSFDTAYEQYF. The DNA of the CDR3 is TGTGCCAGCAGTTTCGACACTGCCTACGAGCAGTACTTC. The chain uses TRBV6-2 or TRBV6-3 and TRBJ2-7; D is uncertain. Trimming cost V 4 bases and J 2 bases, with 9 bases left between them. The CDR3 length is 13 residues. Per germline, CDR1 MNHEY and CDR2 SVGEGT.

The chain has TRBV9 and TRBJ2-2, with D perhaps TRBD2 (7 bases). Germline values: CDR1 SGDLS, CDR2 YYNGEE. The V end lost 0 bases, the J end lost 6 bases, and 15 bases lay between the germline ends. CDR3 length: 16 residues. CDR3 residues: CASSVALGGQAGELFF. The CDR3 bases are TGTGCCAGCAGCGTAGCTCTCGGGGGGCAGGCCGGGGAGCTGTTTTTT.

The rearrangement uses TRBV30 and TRBJ2-1, with 11 bases aligning to TRBD2. The germline CDR1 and CDR2 sequences are GTSNPN and SVGIG (reference sequence). This CDR3 contains 14 residues. V was pared by 4 bases and J by 4 bases, with 3 bases of the junction left unmatched. The DNA of the CDR3 is TGTGCCTGGAAAGGGACTAGCGGATACAATGAGCAGTTCTTC. Its translation: CAWKGTSGYNEQFF.

V gene TRBV4-1 combines with J gene TRBJ1-4; no firm D call. This CDR3 comprises 13 residues. Germline CDR1 is MGHRA and CDR2 is YSYEKL. Trimming took 4 bases from V and 8 from J, leaving 11 bases between them. The CDR3 region is CASSREAGEKLFF. CDR3 DNA sequence: TGCGCCAGCAGCCGTGAAGCGGGAGAAAAACTGTTTTTT.